The 22 T cell receptor beta chains reported below all come from one sample, sequenced in a study of blood T cell repertoires in COVID-19. Data came from immunoSEQ multiplex PCR; TCRdb stores just in-frame clones and leaves some out. Found here are roughly 32,000 clones, around 85% of them singletons; the top ten hold about two fifths. The sequenced material came from peripheral blood. The receptors stem from a man aged 60 to 75 with active or convalescent COVID-19.

The chain employs TRBV5-6 and TRBJ2-3; the match to TRBD2 covers 7 bases. Trimming at V came to 3 bases and at J to 9 bases, leaving 7 bases not matched to a gene. Germline V gives CDR1 SGHDT, CDR2 YYEEEE. This CDR3 contains 13 residues. The CDR3 sequence: CASSWGEGGTQYF. For the CDR3, the DNA is TGTGCCAGCAGCTGGGGGGAGGGCGGGACGCAGTATTTT. The complete variable domain, with remaining parts taken from reference TRBV5-6 and TRBJ2-3, reads DAGVTQSPTHLIKTRGQQVTLRCSPKSGHDTVSWYQQALGQGPQFIFQYYEEEERQRGNFPDRFSGHQFPNYSSELNVNALLLGDSALYLCASSWGEGGTQYFGPGTRLTVL.

V usage is TRBV11-2 and J usage is TRBJ2-3, with D perhaps TRBD2 (5 bases). This CDR3 has 14 amino acids. Trimming took 3 bases from V and 2 from J, leaving 9 bases between them. Per the germline V gene, CDR1 is SGHAT and CDR2 is FQNNGV. CDR3 in amino acids: CASSFGLFTDTQYF. The CDR3 region has the DNA TGTGCCAGCAGCTTCGGACTTTTCACAGATACGCAGTATTTT.

The gene calls are TRBV2 and TRBJ1-1; possible D gene TRBD1, 5 bases. CDR1 is SNHLY and CDR2 is FYNNEI in the germline V gene. V was clipped by 3 bases and J by 1 base, with 12 bases between them. CDR3 size: 15 residues. CDR3 nucleotide sequence: TGTGCCAGCAGTGATGTTGTGGGGCCGAACACTGAAGCTTTCTTT. It codes for CASSDVVGPNTEAFF.

The J gene is TRBJ2-4, the V gene TRBV19; D not resolved. The V end lost 6 bases, the J end lost 5 bases, and 14 bases lay between the germline ends. The CDR3 has 14 amino acids. Germline V gene data show CDR1 as LNHDA and CDR2 as SQIVND (reference sequence). CDR3 DNA: TGTGCCAGTAGGTGGTTAGGAGTCGAAAACATTCAGTACTTC. It specifies CASRWLGVENIQYF.

The CDR3 loop reads CASSIGGIPNEKLFF. The CDR3 nucleotides are TGTGCCAGTAGTATCGGAGGAATTCCTAATGAAAAACTGTTTTTT. This chain connects TRBV19 to TRBJ1-4; unclear D gene. V gave up 3 bases and J gave up 3 bases, with 11 bases separating them. Germline loops: CDR1 LNHDA, CDR2 SQIVND (reference sequence). CDR3 length: 15 residues.

The chain combines TRBV19 with TRBJ1-2; 9 bases agree with TRBD1. The germline V gene has CDR1 LNHDA and CDR2 SQIVND (reference sequence). Losses at the gene ends were 3 bases for V and 5 bases for J; bases not matched to a gene: 1. The CDR3 is 13 amino acids. Written as DNA, the CDR3 is TGTGCCAGTAGTATGGACAGGGGATATGGCTACACCTTC. As protein: CASSMDRGYGYTF.

The chain combines TRBV2 with TRBJ2-5; 7 nucleotides match TRBD2. This CDR3 contains 16 residues. The germline V gene encodes CDR1 SNHLY and CDR2 FYNNEI. The ends lost 2 bases at V and 4 bases at J; junction bases unmatched: 10. The CDR3 DNA reads as TGTGCCAGCAGTGAAACACCCCACCCGGGGGGAGAGACCCAGTACTTC. The encoded protein is CASSETPHPGGETQYF.

CDR3 protein: CASEGTNDEKLFF. For the CDR3, the DNA is TGTGCCAGCGAGGGGACTAATGATGAAAAACTGTTTTTT. J is TRBJ1-4 and V is TRBV28; TRBD1 might be the D (5 bases). CDR1 and CDR2 from the germline V gene are MDHEN and SYDVKM. V was clipped by 8 bases and J by 6 bases, with 13 bases between them. The CDR3 has 13 residues.

The J gene is TRBJ1-3, the V gene TRBV6-5; TRBD1 matches 8 bases. CDR1 is MNHEY and CDR2 is SVGAGI in the germline V gene. CDR3 size: 15 residues. Trimming cost V 5 bases and J 2 bases; bases outside gene matches: 5. The DNA of the CDR3 is TGTGCCAGCAGTCAGGGGGCAGGGACTGGAAACACCATATATTTT. This translates into CASSQGAGTGNTIYF.

The chain links TRBV6-4 to TRBJ2-1, with 8 positions matching TRBD2. CDR1 MRHNA and CDR2 SNTAGT come from the germline V gene. V was pared by 4 bases and J by 8 bases, with 4 bases of the junction left unmatched. The CDR3 is 13 residues long. CDR3 nucleotide sequence: TGTGCCAGCAGTGTACGGGAGGGTGATGAGCAGTTCTTC. It translates to CASSVREGDEQFF.

CDR3 region: CASSQQGFNQPQHF. CDR3 in DNA: TGTGCCAGCAGCCAACAGGGGTTCAATCAGCCCCAGCATTTT. V is TRBV3-1 (or the pseudogene TRBV3-2) and J is TRBJ1-5; D possibly corresponds to TRBD1 (6 bases). This CDR3 contains 14 residues. The germline gives CDR1 LGHDT, CDR2 YNNKEL (reference sequence). Trimming removed 2 bases from V and 3 bases from J, with 8 bases in between.

The chain carries TRBV6-5 and TRBJ2-7, with 9 bases matching TRBD1. The CDR3 contains 15 residues. Germline lookup yields CDR1 MNHEY and CDR2 SVGAGI. V shed 5 bases and J 6 bases; nucleotides not matched to a gene: 11. CDR3 DNA: TGTGCCAGCAGTCCCCTGGGACAGGGCCTTGGCGAGCAGTACGTC. It codes for CASSPLGQGLGEQYV.

The rearrangement joins TRBV11-2 to TRBJ1-6; 9 nucleotides match TRBD1. The CDR3 extends over 15 amino acids. Germline values: CDR1 SGHAT, CDR2 FQNNGV. V dropped 1 base and J dropped 9; count of bases not matched to a gene: 4. CDR3 DNA: TGTGCCAGCAGCTTAGCCGGGACAGGGAGTTCACCCCTCCACTTT. This encodes CASSLAGTGSSPLHF.

The J gene is TRBJ1-5, the V gene TRBV19, with 8 bases identical to TRBD1. The CDR3 consists of 18 residues. The junction had 10 bases not matched to a gene; V was cut back by 1 base and J by 2 bases. Germline loops: CDR1 LNHDA, CDR2 SQIVND (reference sequence). CDR3 region: CASSIAWAGGGRNQPQHF. For the CDR3, the DNA is TGTGCCAGTAGTATAGCTTGGGCAGGGGGCGGGCGCAATCAGCCCCAGCATTTT.

The V gene is TRBV14, the J gene TRBJ2-5; 8 bases are shared with TRBD1. V lost 0 bases and J lost 5; bases outside the gene matches: 5. Germline V gene sequence: CDR1 SGHDN, CDR2 FVKESK. This CDR3 region has 15 residues. The CDR3 loop reads CASSQDRGRLETQYF. The CDR3 bases are TGTGCCAGCAGCCAAGACAGGGGGCGCTTGGAGACCCAGTACTTC. Looking up the rest from reference TRBV14 and TRBJ2-5 gives the full variable domain: EAGVTQFPSHSVIEKGQTVTLRCDPISGHDNLYWYRRVMGKEIKFLLHFVKESKQDESGMPNNRFLAERTGGTYSTLKVQPAELEDSGVYFCASSQDRGRLETQYFGPGTRLLVL.

J is TRBJ1-2 and V is TRBV28; TRBD1 matches at 8 bases. The CDR3 runs 16 residues. V shed 3 bases and J 6 bases; nucleotides not matched to a gene: 12. In germline, CDR1 is MDHEN, CDR2 SYDVKM. In nucleotides, the CDR3 is TGTGCCAGCAGTTTGGCTATAGGGACAGGTCTGGATGGCTACACCTTC. It encodes CASSLAIGTGLDGYTF.

The chain combines TRBV6-2 or TRBV6-3 with TRBJ2-1; D is uncertain. The CDR3 has 15 residues. V gave up 6 bases and J gave up 3 bases, with 15 bases separating them. Germline V CDR1 and CDR2: MNHEY, SVGEGT. The CDR3 nucleotides read TGTGCCAGCAGCCCCGGGTCCTTCCGCTACAATGAGCAGTTCTTC. It encodes CASSPGSFRYNEQFF.

The CDR3 spells CASGLGPNTEAFF. Here the CDR3 DNA reads TGTGCTAGTGGTCTGGGGCCGAACACTGAAGCTTTCTTT. The chain is built from TRBV12-5 and TRBJ1-1, with a tentative D call TRBD1 (5 bases). The CDR3 is made up of 13 amino acids. The germline CDR1 and CDR2 sequences are LGHNT and FRNRAP. V was shortened by 5 bases and J by 1 base, with 8 bases between the two germline ends.

The chain is built from TRBV19 and TRBJ2-2; 9 bases align to TRBD2. V was pared by 6 bases and J by 4 bases, with 3 bases of the junction left unmatched. Germline-derived CDR1 and CDR2 are LNHDA and SQIVND (reference sequence). The CDR3 runs to 14 residues. CDR3 nucleotide sequence: TGTGCCAGTAGGAGGCGGGAGGGCACCGGGGAGCTGTTTTTT. Its translation is CASRRREGTGELFF.

This chain uses TRBV2 with TRBJ2-1, with 11 positions matching TRBD2. The germline V gene encodes CDR1 SNHLY and CDR2 FYNNEI. V was pared by 6 bases and J by 3 bases, with 7 bases of the junction left unmatched. The CDR3 runs to 16 residues. CDR3 sequence: CASRPTSGDGYNEQFF. The DNA for the CDR3 is TGTGCCAGCAGGCCGACTAGCGGGGACGGCTACAATGAGCAGTTCTTC.

This clone was detected a few times. The rearrangement uses TRBV7-9 and TRBJ1-3; no firm D call. Germline values: CDR1 SEHNR, CDR2 FQNEAQ (reference sequence). The CDR3 runs to 14 residues. V was pared by 5 bases and J by 0 bases, with 8 bases between. The CDR3 bases are TGTGCCAGCAGCCCCCTAGCCTCTGGAAACACCATATATTTT. It codes for CASSPLASGNTIYF. Drawing the rest from reference TRBV7-9 and TRBJ1-3, the complete variable domain is DTGVSQNPRHKITKRGQNVTFRCDPISEHNRLYWYRQTLGQGPEFLTYFQNEAQLEKSRLLSDRFSAERPKGSFSTLEIQRTEQGDSAMYLCASSPLASGNTIYFGEGSWLTVV.

V gene TRBV5-1 combines with J gene TRBJ1-2, with D possibly matching TRBD1 (6 bases). Germline V CDR1 and CDR2: SGHRS, YFSETQ. V was cut by 0 bases and J by 3 bases, with 12 bases left in between. This CDR3 comprises 15 residues. CDR3 amino acids: CASSLVQGKDYGYTF. The CDR3 nucleotides are TGCGCCAGCAGCTTGGTACAGGGAAAGGACTATGGCTACACCTTC.